This T cell receptor beta chain was captured in a study of glioma-infiltrating T cells. Study-wide results and limits: Tissue-blood divergence was below expectation in non-neoplastic patients, above in gliomas.

TCR alpha and beta CDR3 regions were amplified from RNA using iRepertoire nested multiplex PCR. Input was roughly 100-450 ng of tissue mRNA or PBMC total RNA. TCRdb redid the calling of the multiplex PCR reads with MiXCR, one entry per CDR3 protein. The data show approximately 40,000 distinct CDR3 sequences, with about a fifth seen just once and 5% to 7.5% held by the top ten. The CDR3 is 19 amino acids. CDR1 and CDR2 from the germline V gene are LGHDT and YNNKEL (reference sequence). The junction had 22 bases not matched to a gene; V was cut back by 10 bases and J by 2 bases. This clonotype was detected only a few times. Its antigen is unidentified. This may come from a read error, since a much larger clone is one base off.

The clonotype comes from a human donor with low-grade glioma or glioblastoma, undergoing nonglioma brain surgery, or in good health (not recorded which). The sample was glioma tissue, nonneoplastic brain tissue, or PBMCs (not recorded which). This chain links TRBV3-1 with TRBJ2-3, with 9 bases lining up with TRBD2. CDR3 bases: TGTGCCACTGGGGCCCGATTTAGCGGGGGTGAGATTCACACAGATACGCAGTATTTT. As protein: CATGARFSGGEIHTDTQYF.